This T cell receptor (beta chain) was obtained from a study of regulatory T cells in long-lasting Graves disease. This clonotype occurred many times. What it binds is not known. Study-wide points: Persistent patients shared some 2,500 public clonotypes among themselves. Newly diagnosed patients shared fewer, at approximately 970.

TCR beta libraries were built with iRepertoire HTBI primers and Arm-PCR of CDR3 regions. TCRdb itself ran the multiplex PCR reads through MiXCR, one entry per CDR3 protein. The table lists about 220,000 distinct CDR3 sequences, roughly 19% of them singletons. This sample's time point: newly diagnosed GD, antithyroid drugs for less than 3 months. PBMC RNA served as the TCR library source. This same sample was also part of a study on T cells in Graves' hyperthyroidism and ophthalmopathy.

The sequence came from a woman between 25 and 40 years old with Graves disease. The sample consisted of peripheral blood mononuclear cells (PBMCs), taken at new diagnosis, from a patient treated with antithyroid drugs.

The CDR3, as DNA: TGTGCCAGCACTTTTCGGCGCCACCGGACTGAAGCTTTCTTT. This gives the protein CASTFRRHRTEAFF. This chain connects TRBV28 to TRBJ1-1; D is unclear. The CDR3 spans 14 residues. CDR1 and CDR2 from the germline V gene are MDHEN and SYDVKM. Trimming pared 7 bases from V and 5 bases from J, leaving 17 bases between.